This TCR beta chain was retrieved from a study of long-term antiretroviral therapy in people with HIV. The germline V and J ends were trimmed by 4 bases and 4 bases, with 7 bases remaining between them. CDR3 length: 12 amino acids. Per germline, CDR1 MNHEY and CDR2 SMNVEV (reference sequence). Whole-study findings and limits: Post-ART diversity increased but stayed below transplant donor controls.

Each donor had at least one pre-ART and at least two post-ART PBMC samples. As regards this clone: Its antigen is not identified.

It was version v3.0 of the immunoSEQ assay that was run at survey level. The method was immunoSEQ multiplex PCR; TCRdb's version includes in-frame clones alone and lacks a portion of them. The sample contains some 29,000 clones, 70% to 90% of which appear only once. The sample consisted of unsorted PBMCs, taken 3.2 years before starting antiretroviral therapy. The chain employs TRBV27 and TRBJ1-2; D uncertain. The receptor's source is a man in his fifties with HIV. CDR3 loop: CASSSGSYGYTF. The CDR3 DNA sequence: TGTGCCAGCAGTTCTGGATCCTATGGCTACACCTTC.